The 13 T cell receptor beta chains given below trace back to one sample, sequenced in a study of T cells in localized non-small cell lung cancer. The method was immunoSEQ multiplex PCR; TCRdb's version includes in-frame clones alone and lacks a portion of them. The sample shows about 52,000 clones, roughly 88% of them seen only once. Sequenced material: peripheral blood, taken before any cancer treatment. The receptors were sampled from an older male donor with stage III squamous cell lung carcinoma.

V and J are TRBV28 and TRBJ1-3; possible D gene TRBD1, 5 bases. V was cut by 8 bases and J by 4 bases, with 12 bases left in between. The CDR3 is made up of 13 amino acids. CDR1 and CDR2 from the germline V gene are MDHEN and SYDVKM. The CDR3 DNA sequence: TGTGCCAGCGGGATAAACAGGGGAAACACCATATATTTT. The encoded protein is CASGINRGNTIYF.

This chain joins TRBV5-1 and TRBJ2-7; tentatively, D is TRBD1 (6 bases). This CDR3 spans 16 amino acids. V shed 6 bases and J shed 2 bases, with 21 bases lying between them. In germline, CDR1 is SGHRS, CDR2 YFSETQ. For the CDR3, the DNA is TGCGCCAGCACACTATCTCCCCGGGACACTCCCTACGAGCAGTACTTC. Its translation: CASTLSPRDTPYEQYF.

This chain connects TRBV2 to TRBJ2-5, with D unclear. TRBJ2-7 explains the end of the DNA better; the J call may be wrong. There are 14 residues in the CDR3. Per germline, CDR1 SNHLY and CDR2 FYNNEI. The CDR3, as DNA: TGTGCCAGCAGTGACCGGTTACCCCCGAACGAGCAGTACTTC. Translation gives CASSDRLPPNEQYF.

The chain carries TRBV4-1 and TRBJ2-2; D gene uncertain. Germline-derived CDR1 and CDR2 are MGHRA and YSYEKL. CDR3 size: 15 residues. V was trimmed by 2 bases and J by 4 bases, leaving 11 bases between them. CDR3 in amino acids: CASSQLVVGTGELFF. DNA for the CDR3: TGCGCCAGCAGCCAATTAGTGGTAGGCACCGGGGAGCTGTTTTTT.

The chain has TRBV6-6 and TRBJ2-5; 14 nucleotides match TRBD2. With 6 bases clipped from V and 5 bases from J, the junction kept 8 bases outside the gene matches. CDR1 is MNHNY, CDR2 SVGAGI, per germline (reference sequence). CDR3 length: 16 residues. The CDR3 here is CASRRGLAGAIETQYF. Here the CDR3 DNA reads TGTGCCAGCAGAAGGGGACTAGCGGGAGCTATCGAGACCCAGTACTTC.

V gene TRBV18 combines with J gene TRBJ1-1, with D possibly matching TRBD1 (6 bases). V was cut by 4 bases and J by 4 bases, with 10 bases left in between. Germline V gene data show CDR1 as KGHSH and CDR2 as LQKENI. CDR3 length: 13 amino acids. CDR3 in DNA: TGTGCCAGCTCACAATCAGGGGCCACTGAAGCTTTCTTT. Protein product: CASSQSGATEAFF. The full variable domain, completed using reference TRBV18 and TRBJ1-1, is NAGVMQNPRHLVRRRGQEARLRCSPMKGHSHVYWYRQLPEEGLKFMVYLQKENIIDESGMPKERFSAEFPKEGPSILRIQQVVRGDSAAYFCASSQSGATEAFFGQGTRLTVV.

The genes are TRBV5-6 and TRBJ2-5, with 12 bases lining up with TRBD2. V lost 5 bases and J lost 2; bases outside the gene matches: 4. The CDR3 totals 15 residues. Germline V gene data show CDR1 as SGHDT and CDR2 as YYEEEE. The CDR3: CASRGLAGSQETQYF. The CDR3 bases are TGTGCCAGCAGGGGACTAGCGGGCTCACAAGAGACCCAGTACTTC.

The gene calls are TRBV30 and TRBJ2-7; D is undetermined. This CDR3 has 14 residues. V was trimmed by 1 base and J by 0 bases, leaving 10 bases between them. Per germline, CDR1 GTSNPN and CDR2 SVGIG (reference sequence). The CDR3 nucleotides read TGTGCCTGGAGTGCCCCGCGGATCTCCTACGAGCAGTACTTC. Translated: CAWSAPRISYEQYF.

V gene TRBV9 combines with J gene TRBJ2-7; D not resolved. This CDR3 has 12 residues. Germline V gene data show CDR1 as SGDLS and CDR2 as YYNGEE. The ends were cut back, 3 bases at V and 5 bases at J, with 9 bases in the middle. In nucleotides, the CDR3 is TGTGCCAGCAGCGGGTCCAGCCACGAGCAGTACTTC. This encodes CASSGSSHEQYF.

The chain combines TRBV6-6 with TRBJ2-7; D uncertain. The V gene lost 0 bases and the J gene lost 4 bases, with 4 bases spanning the gap. The V gene's germline CDR1 is MNHNY and CDR2 SVGAGI (reference sequence). The CDR3 is 12 amino acids. CDR3: CASSYSDYEQYF. CDR3 nucleotides: TGTGCCAGCAGTTACTCAGATTACGAGCAGTACTTC.

This sequence joins TRBV7-9 and TRBJ2-1; a weak D match, TRBD2 (6 bases). Trimming cost V 2 bases and J 9 bases, with 17 bases left between them. This CDR3 spans 15 amino acids. CDR1 is SEHNR and CDR2 is FQNEAQ in the germline V gene (reference sequence). CDR3 DNA: TGTGCCAGCAGCTTATGGAGGGAGGTTGGGGGTGAGCAGTTCTTC. Protein product: CASSLWREVGGEQFF.

The CDR3 DNA reads as TGTGCCAGCAGCTTAGTGCAGAGAGCCTACAATGAGCAGTTCTTC. It yields the protein CASSLVQRAYNEQFF. The rearrangement uses TRBV7-3 and TRBJ2-1, with D uncertain. Trimming removed 2 bases from V and 2 bases from J, with 10 bases in between. Per germline, CDR1 SGHTA and CDR2 FQGTGA. CDR3 size: 15 residues.

This clone has only one observation. The rearrangement uses TRBV28 and TRBJ2-7; TRBD1 might be the D (5 bases). V was shortened by 5 bases and J by 5 bases, with 13 bases between the two germline ends. The CDR3 runs to 13 residues. Per the germline V gene, CDR1 is MDHEN and CDR2 is SYDVKM. The CDR3 reads CASSPQGRNEQYF. In DNA, the CDR3 is TGTGCCAGCAGTCCGCAGGGAAGGAACGAGCAGTACTTC.